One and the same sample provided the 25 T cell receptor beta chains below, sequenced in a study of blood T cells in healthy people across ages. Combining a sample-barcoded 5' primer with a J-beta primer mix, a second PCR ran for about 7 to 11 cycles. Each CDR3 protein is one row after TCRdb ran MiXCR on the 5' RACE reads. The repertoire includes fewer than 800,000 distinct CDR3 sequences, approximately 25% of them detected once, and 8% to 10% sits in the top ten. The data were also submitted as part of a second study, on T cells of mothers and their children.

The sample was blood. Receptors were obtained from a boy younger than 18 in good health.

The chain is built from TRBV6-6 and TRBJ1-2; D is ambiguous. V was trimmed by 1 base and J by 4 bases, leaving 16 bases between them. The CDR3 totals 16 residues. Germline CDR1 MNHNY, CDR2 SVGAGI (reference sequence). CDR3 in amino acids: CASSYFGDRAAYGYTF. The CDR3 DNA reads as TGTGCCAGCAGTTACTTTGGGGATCGGGCAGCCTATGGCTACACCTTC.

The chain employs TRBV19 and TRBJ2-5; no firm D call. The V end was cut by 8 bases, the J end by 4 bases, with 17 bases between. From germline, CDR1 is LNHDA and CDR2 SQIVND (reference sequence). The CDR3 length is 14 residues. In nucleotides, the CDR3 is TGTGCCAGTCGAACGGTGCCTCCGGGAGAGACCCAGTACTTC. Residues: CASRTVPPGETQYF.

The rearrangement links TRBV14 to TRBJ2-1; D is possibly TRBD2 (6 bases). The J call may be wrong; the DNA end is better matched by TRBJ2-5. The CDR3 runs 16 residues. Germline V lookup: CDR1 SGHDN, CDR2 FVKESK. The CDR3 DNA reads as TGTGCCAGCAGCCCTCTGGCTAGCGAGATGCAGGAGACCCAGTACTTC. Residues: CASSPLASEMQETQYF.

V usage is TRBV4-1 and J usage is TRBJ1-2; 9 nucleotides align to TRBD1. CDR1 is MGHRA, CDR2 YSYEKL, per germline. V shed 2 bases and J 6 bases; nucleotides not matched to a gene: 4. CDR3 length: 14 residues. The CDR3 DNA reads TGCGCCAGCAGCCAACCCGGGACAGGGCATGGCTACACCTTC. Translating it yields CASSQPGTGHGYTF.

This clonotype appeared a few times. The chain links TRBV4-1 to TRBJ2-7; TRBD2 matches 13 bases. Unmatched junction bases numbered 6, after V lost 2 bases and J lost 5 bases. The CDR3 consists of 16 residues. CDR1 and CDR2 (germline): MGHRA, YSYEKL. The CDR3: CASSQTRTSGSDEQYF. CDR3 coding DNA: TGCGCCAGCAGCCAAACCCGGACTAGCGGGAGCGACGAGCAGTACTTC.

In DNA form, the CDR3 reads TGTGCCAGCAGCATCGATCTTGGGACAGGGGCCACCGGGGAGCTGTTTTTT. This gives the protein CASSIDLGTGATGELFF. J is TRBJ2-2 and V is TRBV11-2, with 10 bases aligning to TRBD1. Losses at the gene ends were 5 bases for V and 4 bases for J; bases not matched to a gene: 10. Germline loops: CDR1 SGHAT, CDR2 FQNNGV. The CDR3 covers 17 residues. The whole variable domain, remainder taken from reference TRBV11-2 and TRBJ2-2, is EAGVAQSPRYKIIEKRQSVAFWCNPISGHATLYWYQQILGQGPKLLIQFQNNGVVDDSQLPKDRFSAERLKGVDSTLKIQPAKLEDSAVYLCASSIDLGTGATGELFFGEGSRLTVL.

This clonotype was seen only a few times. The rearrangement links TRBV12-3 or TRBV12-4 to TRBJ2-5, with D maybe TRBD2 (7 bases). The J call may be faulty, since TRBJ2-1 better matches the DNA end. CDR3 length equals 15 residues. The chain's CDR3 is CASSHDGGRLNEQFF. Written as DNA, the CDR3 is TGTGCCAGCAGCCACGACGGGGGGCGTTTAAATGAGCAGTTCTTC.

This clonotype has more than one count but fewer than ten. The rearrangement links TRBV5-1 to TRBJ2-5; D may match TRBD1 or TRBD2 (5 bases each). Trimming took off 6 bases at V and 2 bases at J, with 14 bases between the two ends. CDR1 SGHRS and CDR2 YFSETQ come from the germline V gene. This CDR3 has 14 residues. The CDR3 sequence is CASITGPGQETQYF. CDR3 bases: TGCGCCAGCATAACGGGGCCCGGGCAAGAGACCCAGTACTTC.

CDR3 amino acids: CASSPTSGEYNEQFF. The CDR3 nucleotides read TGTGCCAGCAGCCCCACTAGCGGAGAATACAATGAGCAGTTCTTC. This chain connects TRBV7-9 to TRBJ2-1; 8 positions agree with TRBD2. CDR1 SEHNR and CDR2 FQNEAQ come from the germline V gene (reference sequence). Losses at the gene ends were 5 bases for V and 4 bases for J; bases not matched to a gene: 7. This CDR3 has 15 residues.

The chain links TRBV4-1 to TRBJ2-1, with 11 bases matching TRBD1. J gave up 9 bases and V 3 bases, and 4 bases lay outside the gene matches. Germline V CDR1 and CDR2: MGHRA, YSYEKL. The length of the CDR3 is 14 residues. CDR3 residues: CASSQDRGRGEQFF. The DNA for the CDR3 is TGCGCCAGCAGCCAGGACAGGGGGCGTGGTGAGCAGTTCTTC.

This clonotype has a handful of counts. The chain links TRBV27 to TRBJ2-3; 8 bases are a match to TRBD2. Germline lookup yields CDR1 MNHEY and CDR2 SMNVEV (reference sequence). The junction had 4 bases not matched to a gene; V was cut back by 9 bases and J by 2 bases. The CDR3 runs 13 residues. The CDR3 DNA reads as TGTGCCAGTACGGGACTAGTCACAGATACGCAGTATTTT. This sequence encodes CASTGLVTDTQYF.

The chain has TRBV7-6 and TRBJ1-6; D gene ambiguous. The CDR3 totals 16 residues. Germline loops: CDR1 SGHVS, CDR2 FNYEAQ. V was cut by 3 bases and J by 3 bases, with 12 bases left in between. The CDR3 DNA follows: TGTGCCAGCAGCTTCTCAGACCGAGACTATAATTCACCCCTCCACTTT. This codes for CASSFSDRDYNSPLHF.

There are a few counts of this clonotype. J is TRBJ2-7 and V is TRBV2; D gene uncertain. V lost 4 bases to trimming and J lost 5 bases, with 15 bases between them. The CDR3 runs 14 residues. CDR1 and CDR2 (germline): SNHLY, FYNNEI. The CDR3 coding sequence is TGTGCCAGCAGTGGTGAAGGCTACGCGGACGAGCAGTACTTC. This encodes CASSGEGYADEQYF.

CDR3 residues: CASSHLIERGQAQREQYF. CDR3 nucleotides: TGCGCCAGCAGCCACTTGATCGAGAGGGGGCAGGCCCAACGCGAGCAGTACTTC. The rearrangement joins TRBV4-1 to TRBJ2-5, with TRBD1 identical over 7 bases. The J call may be wrong; the DNA end is better matched by TRBJ2-7. CDR1 and CDR2 (germline): MGHRA, YSYEKL. The CDR3 covers 18 residues.

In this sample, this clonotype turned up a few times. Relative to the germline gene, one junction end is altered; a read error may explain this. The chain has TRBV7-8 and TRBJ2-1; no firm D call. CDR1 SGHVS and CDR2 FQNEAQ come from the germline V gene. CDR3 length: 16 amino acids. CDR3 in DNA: TGTGTCAGCAGGCCCCCGATAGTCCCCTCCTACAATGAGCAGTTCTTC. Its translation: CVSRPPIVPSYNEQFF.

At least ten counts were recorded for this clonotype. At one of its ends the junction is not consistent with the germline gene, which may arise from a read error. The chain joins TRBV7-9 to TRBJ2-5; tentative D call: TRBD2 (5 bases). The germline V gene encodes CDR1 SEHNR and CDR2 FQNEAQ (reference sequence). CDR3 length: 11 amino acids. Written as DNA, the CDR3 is TGTGCCAGCAGCCAAGCACGGGGAACCCGCTTC. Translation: CASSQARGTRF.

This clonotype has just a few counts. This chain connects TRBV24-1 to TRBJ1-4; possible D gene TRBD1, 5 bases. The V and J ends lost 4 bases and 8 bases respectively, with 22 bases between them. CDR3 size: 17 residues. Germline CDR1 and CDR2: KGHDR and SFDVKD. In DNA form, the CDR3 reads TGTGCCACCAGTGACCCGGCGGGGTCGGACAACGGCGAAAAACTGTTTTTT. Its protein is CATSDPAGSDNGEKLFF.

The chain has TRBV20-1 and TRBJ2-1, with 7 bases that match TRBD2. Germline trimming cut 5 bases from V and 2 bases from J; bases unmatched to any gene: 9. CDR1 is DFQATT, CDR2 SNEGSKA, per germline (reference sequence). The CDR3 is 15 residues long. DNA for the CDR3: TGCAGTGCTCTACGCGGGAGTGTAGCCTACAATGAGCAGTTCTTC. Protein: CSALRGSVAYNEQFF.

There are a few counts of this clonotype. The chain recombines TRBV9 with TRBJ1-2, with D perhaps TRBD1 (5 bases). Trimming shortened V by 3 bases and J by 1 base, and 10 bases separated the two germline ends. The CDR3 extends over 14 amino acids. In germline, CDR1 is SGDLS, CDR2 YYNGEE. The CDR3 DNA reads TGTGCCAGCAGCGACTCAGGGTTTAACTATGGCTACACCTTC. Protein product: CASSDSGFNYGYTF. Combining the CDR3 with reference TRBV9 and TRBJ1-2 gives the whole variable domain DSGVTQTPKHLITATGQRVTLRCSPRSGDLSVYWYQQSLDQGLQFLIQYYNGEERAKGNILERFSAQQFPDLHSELNLSSLELGDSALYFCASSDSGFNYGYTFGSGTRLTVV.

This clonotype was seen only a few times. For the CDR3, the DNA is TGTGCCAGCAGTGATGGGACCTCTGAGGGGGCCCATGAGCAGTTCTTC. This sequence encodes CASSDGTSEGAHEQFF. The J gene is TRBJ2-5, the V gene TRBV2; 7 positions agree with TRBD1. The assigned J gene may be wrong: the sequence end matches TRBJ2-1 better. The CDR3 covers 16 residues. In germline, CDR1 is SNHLY, CDR2 FYNNEI.

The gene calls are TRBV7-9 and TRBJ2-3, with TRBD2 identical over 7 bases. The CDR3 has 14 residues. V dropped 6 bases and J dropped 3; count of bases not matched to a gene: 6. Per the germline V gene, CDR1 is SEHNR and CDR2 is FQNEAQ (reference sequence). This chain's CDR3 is CASRRGSGTDTQYF. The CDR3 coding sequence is TGTGCCAGCAGGCGCGGGAGCGGTACAGATACGCAGTATTTT.

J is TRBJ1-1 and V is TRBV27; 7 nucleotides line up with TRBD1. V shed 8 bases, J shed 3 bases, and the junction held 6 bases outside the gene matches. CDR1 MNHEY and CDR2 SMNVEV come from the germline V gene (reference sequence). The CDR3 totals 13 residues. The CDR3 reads CASGWGTDTEAFF. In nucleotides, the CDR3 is TGTGCCAGCGGGTGGGGGACAGACACTGAAGCTTTCTTT.

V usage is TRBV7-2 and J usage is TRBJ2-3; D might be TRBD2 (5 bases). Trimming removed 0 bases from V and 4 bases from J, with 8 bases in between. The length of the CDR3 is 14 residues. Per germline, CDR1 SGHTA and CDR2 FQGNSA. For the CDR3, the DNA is TGTGCCAGCAGCTTAGCGGGAGTCTCAGATACGCAGTATTTT. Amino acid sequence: CASSLAGVSDTQYF.

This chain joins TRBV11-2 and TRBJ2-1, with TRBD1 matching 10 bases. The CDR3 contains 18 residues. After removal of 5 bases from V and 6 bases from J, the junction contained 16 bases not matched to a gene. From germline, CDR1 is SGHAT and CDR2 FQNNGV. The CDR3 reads CASSDLKFLRDRGNEQFF. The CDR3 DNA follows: TGTGCCAGCAGCGACCTGAAATTCCTACGGGACAGGGGCAATGAGCAGTTCTTC. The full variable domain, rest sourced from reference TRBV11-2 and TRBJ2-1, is EAGVAQSPRYKIIEKRQSVAFWCNPISGHATLYWYQQILGQGPKLLIQFQNNGVVDDSQLPKDRFSAERLKGVDSTLKIQPAKLEDSAVYLCASSDLKFLRDRGNEQFFGPGTRLTVL.

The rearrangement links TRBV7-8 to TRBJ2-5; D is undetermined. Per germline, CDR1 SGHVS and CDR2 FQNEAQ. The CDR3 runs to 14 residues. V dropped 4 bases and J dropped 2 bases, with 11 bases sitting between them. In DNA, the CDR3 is TGTGCCAGCAGCTCCCGGCGGCTGCAAGAGACCCAGTACTTC. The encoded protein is CASSSRRLQETQYF.